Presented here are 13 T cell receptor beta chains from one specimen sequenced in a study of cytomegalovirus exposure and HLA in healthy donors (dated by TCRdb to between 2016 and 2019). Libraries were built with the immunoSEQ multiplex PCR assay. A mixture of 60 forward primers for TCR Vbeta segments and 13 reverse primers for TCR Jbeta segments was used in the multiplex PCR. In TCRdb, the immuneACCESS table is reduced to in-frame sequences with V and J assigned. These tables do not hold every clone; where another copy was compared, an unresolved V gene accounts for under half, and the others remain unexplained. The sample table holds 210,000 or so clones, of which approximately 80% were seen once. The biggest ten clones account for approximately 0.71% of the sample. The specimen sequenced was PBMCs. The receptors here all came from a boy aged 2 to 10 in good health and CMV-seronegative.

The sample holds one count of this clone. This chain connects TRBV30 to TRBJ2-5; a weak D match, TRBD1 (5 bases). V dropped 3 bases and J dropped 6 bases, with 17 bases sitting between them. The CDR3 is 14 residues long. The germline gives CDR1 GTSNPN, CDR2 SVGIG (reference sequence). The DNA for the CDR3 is TGTGCCTGGAGGCCAATGGTAGGGGCGAAGACCCAGTACTTC. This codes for CAWRPMVGAKTQYF.

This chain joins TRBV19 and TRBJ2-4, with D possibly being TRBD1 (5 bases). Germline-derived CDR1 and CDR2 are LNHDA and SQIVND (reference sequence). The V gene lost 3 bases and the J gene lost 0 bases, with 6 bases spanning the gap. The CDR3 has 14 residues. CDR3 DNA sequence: TGTGCCAGTAGTATGGGGCTAGCCAAAAACATTCAGTACTTC. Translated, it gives CASSMGLAKNIQYF.

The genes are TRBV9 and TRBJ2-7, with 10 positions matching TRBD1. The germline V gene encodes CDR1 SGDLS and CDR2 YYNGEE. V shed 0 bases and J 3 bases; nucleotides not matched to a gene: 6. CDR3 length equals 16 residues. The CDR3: CASSVGGQGMVYEQYF. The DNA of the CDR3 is TGTGCCAGCAGCGTAGGGGGACAGGGGATGGTCTACGAGCAGTACTTC. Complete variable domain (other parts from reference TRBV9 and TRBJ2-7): DSGVTQTPKHLITATGQRVTLRCSPRSGDLSVYWYQQSLDQGLQFLIQYYNGEERAKGNILERFSAQQFPDLHSELNLSSLELGDSALYFCASSVGGQGMVYEQYFGPGTRLTVT.

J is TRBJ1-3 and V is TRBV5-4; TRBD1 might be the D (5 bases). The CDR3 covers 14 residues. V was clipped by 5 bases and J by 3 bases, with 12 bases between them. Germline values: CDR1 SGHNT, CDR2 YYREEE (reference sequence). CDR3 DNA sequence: TGTGCCAGCAGAGTCCAGGGAGGTGGAAACACCATATATTTT. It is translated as CASRVQGGGNTIYF.

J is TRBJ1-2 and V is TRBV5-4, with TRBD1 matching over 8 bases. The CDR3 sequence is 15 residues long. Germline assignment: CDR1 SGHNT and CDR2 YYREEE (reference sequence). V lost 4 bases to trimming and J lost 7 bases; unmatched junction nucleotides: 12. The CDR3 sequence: CASSLWGQELGGYTF. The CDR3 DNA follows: TGTGCCAGCAGCCTTTGGGGACAGGAGCTCGGTGGCTACACCTTC.

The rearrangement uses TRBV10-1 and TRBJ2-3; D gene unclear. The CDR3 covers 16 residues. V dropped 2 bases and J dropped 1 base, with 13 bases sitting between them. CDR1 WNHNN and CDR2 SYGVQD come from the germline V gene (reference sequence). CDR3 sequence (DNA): TGCGCCAGCAGTGAGCCAACACCCGAAGGCACAGATACGCAGTATTTT. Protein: CASSEPTPEGTDTQYF.

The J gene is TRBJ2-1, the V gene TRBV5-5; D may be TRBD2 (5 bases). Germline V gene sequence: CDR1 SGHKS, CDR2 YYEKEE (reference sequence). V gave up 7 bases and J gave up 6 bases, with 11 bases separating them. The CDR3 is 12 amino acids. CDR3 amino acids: CASREGSNEQFF. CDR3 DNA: TGTGCCAGCCGCGAGGGCAGCAATGAGCAGTTCTTC.

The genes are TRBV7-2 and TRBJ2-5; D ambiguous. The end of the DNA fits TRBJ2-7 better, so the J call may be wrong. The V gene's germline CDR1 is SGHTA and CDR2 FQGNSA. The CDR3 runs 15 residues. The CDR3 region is CASSLAWAAAYEQYF. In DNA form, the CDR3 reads TGTGCCAGCAGCTTAGCGTGGGCAGCTGCCTACGAGCAGTACTTC.

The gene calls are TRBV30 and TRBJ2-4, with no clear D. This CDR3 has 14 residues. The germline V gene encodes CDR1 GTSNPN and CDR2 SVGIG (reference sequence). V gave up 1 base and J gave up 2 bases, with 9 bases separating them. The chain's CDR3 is CAWSAGPSKNIQYF. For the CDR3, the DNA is TGTGCCTGGAGTGCAGGCCCCTCCAAAAACATTCAGTACTTC.

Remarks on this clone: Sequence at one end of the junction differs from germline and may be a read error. The CDR3 DNA sequence: TGTGCCAGCAGTATATCTAGTCTGAACAATGAGCAGTTCTTC. As protein: CASSISSLNNEQFF. The genes are TRBV27 and TRBJ2-1, with D hard to call. The germline CDR1 and CDR2 sequences are MNHEY and SMNVEV (reference sequence). This CDR3 has 14 amino acids.

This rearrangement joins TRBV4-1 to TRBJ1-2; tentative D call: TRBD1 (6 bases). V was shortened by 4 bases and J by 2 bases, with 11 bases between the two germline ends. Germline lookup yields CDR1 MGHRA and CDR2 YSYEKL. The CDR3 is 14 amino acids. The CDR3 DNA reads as TGCGCCAGCAGCCGAGGGACAACAAACTATGGCTACACCTTC. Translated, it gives CASSRGTTNYGYTF.

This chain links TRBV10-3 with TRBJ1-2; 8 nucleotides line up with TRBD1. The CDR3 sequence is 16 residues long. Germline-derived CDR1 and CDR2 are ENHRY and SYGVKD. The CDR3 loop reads CTYPRTGNVPNYGYTF. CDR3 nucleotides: TGTACCTACCCCAGGACAGGGAATGTCCCTAACTATGGCTACACCTTC.

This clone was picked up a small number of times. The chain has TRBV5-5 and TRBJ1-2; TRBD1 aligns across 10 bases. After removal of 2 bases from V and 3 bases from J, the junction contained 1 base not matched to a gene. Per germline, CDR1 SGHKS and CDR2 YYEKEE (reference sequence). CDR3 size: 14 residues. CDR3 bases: TGTGCCAGCAGCTTTGGACAGGGGGACTATGGCTACACCTTC. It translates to CASSFGQGDYGYTF.